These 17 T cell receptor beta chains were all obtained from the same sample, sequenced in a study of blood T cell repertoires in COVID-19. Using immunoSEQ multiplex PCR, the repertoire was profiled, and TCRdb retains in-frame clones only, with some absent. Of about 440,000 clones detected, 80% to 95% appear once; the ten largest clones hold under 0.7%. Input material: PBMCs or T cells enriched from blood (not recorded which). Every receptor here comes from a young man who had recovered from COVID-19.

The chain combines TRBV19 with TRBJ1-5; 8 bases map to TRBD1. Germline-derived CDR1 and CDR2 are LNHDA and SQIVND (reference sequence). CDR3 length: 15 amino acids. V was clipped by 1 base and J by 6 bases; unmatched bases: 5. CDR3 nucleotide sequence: TGTGCCAGTAGTATAGGGCAGGGGGCTAGTCAGCCCCAGCATTTT. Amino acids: CASSIGQGASQPQHF.

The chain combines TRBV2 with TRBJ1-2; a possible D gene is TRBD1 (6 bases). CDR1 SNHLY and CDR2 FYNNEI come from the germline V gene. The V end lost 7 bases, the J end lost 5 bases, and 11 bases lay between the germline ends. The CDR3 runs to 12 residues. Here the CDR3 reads CASMGTPYGYTF. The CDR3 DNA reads TGTGCCAGCATGGGGACACCATATGGCTACACCTTC.

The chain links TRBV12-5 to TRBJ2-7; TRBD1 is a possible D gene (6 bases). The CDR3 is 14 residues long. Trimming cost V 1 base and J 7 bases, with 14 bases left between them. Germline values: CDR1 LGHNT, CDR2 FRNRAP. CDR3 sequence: CASGLAQGLGEQYF. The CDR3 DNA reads TGTGCTAGTGGTTTGGCACAGGGCCTGGGGGAGCAGTACTTC.

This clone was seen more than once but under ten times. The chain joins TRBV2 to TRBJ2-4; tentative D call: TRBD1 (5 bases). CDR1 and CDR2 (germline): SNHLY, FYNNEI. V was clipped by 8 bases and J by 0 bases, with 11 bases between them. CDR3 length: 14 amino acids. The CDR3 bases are TGTGCCAGCCGACAGCCTCTAGCCAAAAACATTCAGTACTTC. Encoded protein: CASRQPLAKNIQYF.

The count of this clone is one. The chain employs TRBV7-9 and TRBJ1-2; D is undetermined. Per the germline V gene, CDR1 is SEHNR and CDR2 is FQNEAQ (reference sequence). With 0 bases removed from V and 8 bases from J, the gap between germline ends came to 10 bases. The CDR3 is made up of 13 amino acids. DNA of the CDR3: TGTGCCAGCAGCTTAGCGCCAGGCGGGGGCTACACCTTC. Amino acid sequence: CASSLAPGGGYTF. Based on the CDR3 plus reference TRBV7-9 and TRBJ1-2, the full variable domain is DTGVSQNPRHKITKRGQNVTFRCDPISEHNRLYWYRQTLGQGPEFLTYFQNEAQLEKSRLLSDRFSAERPKGSFSTLEIQRTEQGDSAMYLCASSLAPGGGYTFGSGTRLTVV.

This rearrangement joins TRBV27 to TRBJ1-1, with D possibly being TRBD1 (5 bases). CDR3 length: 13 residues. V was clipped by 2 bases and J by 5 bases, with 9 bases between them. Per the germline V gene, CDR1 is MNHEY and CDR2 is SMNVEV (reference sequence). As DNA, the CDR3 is TGTGCCAGCAGTTTACAGGGTCTAACTGAAGCTTTCTTT. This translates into CASSLQGLTEAFF.

This CDR3 reads CASRDRGEWYGYTF. Here the CDR3 DNA reads TGCGCCAGCAGGGACAGGGGGGAATGGTATGGCTACACCTTC. The chain joins TRBV10-2 to TRBJ1-2; 10 bases align to TRBD1. V lost 6 bases, J lost 5 bases, and 6 bases stayed unmatched. Germline V gene data show CDR1 as WSHSY and CDR2 as SAAADI. This CDR3 contains 14 residues.

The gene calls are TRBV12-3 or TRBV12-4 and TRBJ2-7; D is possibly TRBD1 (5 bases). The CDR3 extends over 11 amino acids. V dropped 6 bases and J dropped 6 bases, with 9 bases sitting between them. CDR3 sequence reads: CASRLRGEQYF. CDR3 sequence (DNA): TGTGCCAGCAGGCTAAGGGGCGAGCAGTACTTC.

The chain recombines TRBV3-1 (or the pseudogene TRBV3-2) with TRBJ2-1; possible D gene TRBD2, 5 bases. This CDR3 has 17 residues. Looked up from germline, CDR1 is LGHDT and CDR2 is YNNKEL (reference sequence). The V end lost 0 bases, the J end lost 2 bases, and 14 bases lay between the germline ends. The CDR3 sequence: CASSQDIWNGAYNEQFF. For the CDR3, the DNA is TGTGCCAGCAGCCAAGATATTTGGAACGGGGCCTACAATGAGCAGTTCTTC.

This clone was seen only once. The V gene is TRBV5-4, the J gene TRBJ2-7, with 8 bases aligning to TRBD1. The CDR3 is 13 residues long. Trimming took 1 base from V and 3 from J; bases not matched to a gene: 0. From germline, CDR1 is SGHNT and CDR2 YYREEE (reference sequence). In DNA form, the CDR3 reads TGTGCCAGCAGCTTGACAGGGGGCTACGAGCAGTACTTC. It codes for CASSLTGGYEQYF.

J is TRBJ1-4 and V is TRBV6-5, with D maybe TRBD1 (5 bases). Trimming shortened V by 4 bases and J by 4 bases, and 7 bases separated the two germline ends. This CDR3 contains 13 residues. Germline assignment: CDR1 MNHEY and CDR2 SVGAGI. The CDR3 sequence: CASSSGFNEKLFF. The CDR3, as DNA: TGTGCCAGCAGTTCAGGGTTTAATGAAAAACTGTTTTTT.

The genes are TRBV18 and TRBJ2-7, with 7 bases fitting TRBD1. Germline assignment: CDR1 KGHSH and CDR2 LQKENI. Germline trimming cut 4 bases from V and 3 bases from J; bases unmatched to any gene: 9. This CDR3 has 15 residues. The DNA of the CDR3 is TGTGCCAGCTCACGAACCCGGGACAGTCTCTACGAGCAGTACTTC. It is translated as CASSRTRDSLYEQYF.

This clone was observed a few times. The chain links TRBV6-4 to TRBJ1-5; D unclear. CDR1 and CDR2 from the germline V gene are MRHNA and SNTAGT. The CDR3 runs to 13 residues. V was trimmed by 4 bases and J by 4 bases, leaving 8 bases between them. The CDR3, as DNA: TGTGCCAGCAGTGTCGAAGAGAATCAGCCCCAGCATTTT. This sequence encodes CASSVEENQPQHF.

The DNA for the CDR3 is TGTGCCAGCAGCGTAGAAGACATCTCTGGAAACACCATATATTTT. Its protein product is CASSVEDISGNTIYF. The chain has TRBV9 and TRBJ1-3; D not resolved. The CDR3 contains 15 residues. Germline V gene sequence: CDR1 SGDLS, CDR2 YYNGEE. V lost 0 bases and J lost 0, with 7 bases in between.

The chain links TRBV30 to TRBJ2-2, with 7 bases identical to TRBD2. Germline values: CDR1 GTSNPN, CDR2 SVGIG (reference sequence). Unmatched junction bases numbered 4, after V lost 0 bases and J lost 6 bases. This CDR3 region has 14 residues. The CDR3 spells CAWSVIRGAGELFF. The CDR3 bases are TGTGCCTGGAGTGTAATTCGGGGGGCCGGGGAGCTGTTTTTT.

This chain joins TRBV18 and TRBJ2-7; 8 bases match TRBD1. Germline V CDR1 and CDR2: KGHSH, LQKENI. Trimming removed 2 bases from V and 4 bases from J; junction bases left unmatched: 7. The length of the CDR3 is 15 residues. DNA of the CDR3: TGTGCCAGCTCACCAACTACAGGGGGTGGGTACGAGCAGTACTTC. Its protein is CASSPTTGGGYEQYF.

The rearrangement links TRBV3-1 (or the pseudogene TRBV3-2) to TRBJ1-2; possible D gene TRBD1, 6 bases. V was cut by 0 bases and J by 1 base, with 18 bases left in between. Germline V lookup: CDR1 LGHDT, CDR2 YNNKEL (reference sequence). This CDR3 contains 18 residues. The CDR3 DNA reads TGTGCCAGCAGCCAAGATCATGGGGGCAGTTGGGTTAACTATGGCTACACCTTC. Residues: CASSQDHGGSWVNYGYTF.